The subject of this entry is one T cell receptor beta chain. The assay was immunoSEQ multiplex PCR, and TCRdb's table has in-frame clones only and misses some. This table holds approximately 65,000 clones, around 86% found once. This sample stems from a study of OX40 agonist ivuxolimab in advanced cancers. Study details: The drug used for patients, ivuxolimab, was an agonistic anti-OX40 (CD134) antibody.

The CDR3 totals 15 residues. Germline CDR1 and CDR2: LNHNV and YYDKDF (reference sequence). V lost 0 bases, J lost 6 bases, and 2 bases stayed unmatched. The sequence came from an adult with an advanced solid tumor such as melanoma, head and neck, liver or kidney cancer. Specimen: CD4+ or CD8+ T cells sorted from blood, collected in a trial of the OX40 agonist ivuxolimab. The chain employs TRBV15 and TRBJ1-5; 10 nucleotides match TRBD1. In DNA, the CDR3 is TGTGCCACCAGCAGAGAGGGACAGGGGAGTCAGCCCCAGCATTTT. It yields the protein CATSREGQGSQPQHF.